This T cell receptor (beta chain) was obtained from a study of monozygotic twins with inflammatory bowel disease. Blood (2.5 ml) was collected from every donor individually. Whole-blood RNA isolation (total RNA) proceeded without T cell sorting. Germline loops: CDR1 LGHNA, CDR2 YNFKEQ. The CDR3 has 15 residues. UMIs were attached via template switching, each with a 6-nucleotide sample barcode. From its re-call of the 5' RACE reads, TCRdb lists each CDR3 protein once, without DNA. In all, the sample yields around 380,000 distinct CDR3 sequences. This chain connects TRBV4-2 to TRBJ2-1; TCRdb reports TRBD1, a call that lacks DNA to check it against. The sample taken for sequencing was blood. The receptor was isolated from a human donor with ulcerative colitis or Crohn's disease, or a healthy co-twin of an affected twin (not recorded which). This chain's CDR3 is CASSQTTSQWNEQFF.